This T cell receptor (beta chain) was profiled in a study of blood T cells in healthy people across ages. This clonotype was observed a handful of times. As yet, its antigen is unknown. The CDR3 contains 14 residues. CDR1 and CDR2 (germline): SGHRS, YFSETQ. Next came a second PCR, run for 7 to 11 cycles, which used a sample-barcoded 5' primer along with a J-beta primer mix. TCRdb called the 5' RACE reads again in MiXCR, with one record for every CDR3 protein. The sample records about 510,000 distinct CDR3 sequences, roughly a quarter being singletons. Study-wide findings and caveats: Relative to aged donors, long-lived donors carried more naive CD4+ cells and displayed higher diversity. Unknown CMV status may confound age-related changes in expanded clones.

These data were also filed under a second study, of T cells of mothers and their children. That paper notes: The study sampled a few healthy Caucasian mothers and their six children. Over 8 million TCR beta CDR3 reads were obtained from each mother, and some 3.1 million from each child.

The source of this sequence is a boy between 2 and 10 years old in good health. This chain uses TRBV5-1 with TRBJ2-5, with D uncertain. Matching the DNA end better, TRBJ2-7 makes the J call doubtful. Sequenced input: blood. CDR3 region: CASSLADGPYEQYF. The DNA for the CDR3 is TGCGCCAGCAGCTTGGCCGACGGCCCCTACGAGCAGTACTTC.